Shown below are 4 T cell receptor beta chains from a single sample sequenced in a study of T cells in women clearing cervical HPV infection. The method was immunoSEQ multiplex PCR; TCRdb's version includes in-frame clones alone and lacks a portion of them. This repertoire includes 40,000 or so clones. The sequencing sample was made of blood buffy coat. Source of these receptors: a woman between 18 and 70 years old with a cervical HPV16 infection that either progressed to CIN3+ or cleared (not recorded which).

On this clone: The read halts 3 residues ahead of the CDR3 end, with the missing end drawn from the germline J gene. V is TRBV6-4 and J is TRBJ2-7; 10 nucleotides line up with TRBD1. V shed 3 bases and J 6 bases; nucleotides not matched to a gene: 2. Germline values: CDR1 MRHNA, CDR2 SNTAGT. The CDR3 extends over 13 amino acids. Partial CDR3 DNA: TGTGCCAGCAGTGAGGGGGACAGGGGCGAG. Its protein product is CASSEGDRGE. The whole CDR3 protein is CASSEGDRGEQYF.

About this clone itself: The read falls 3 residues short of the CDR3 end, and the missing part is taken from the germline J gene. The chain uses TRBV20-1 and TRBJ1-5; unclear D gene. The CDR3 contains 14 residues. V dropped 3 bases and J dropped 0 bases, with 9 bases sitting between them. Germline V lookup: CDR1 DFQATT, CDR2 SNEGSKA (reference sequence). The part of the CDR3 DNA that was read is TGCAGTGCTAGTCCTACAGATAGCAATCAGCCC. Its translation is CSASPTDSNQP. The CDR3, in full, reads CSASPTDSNQPQHF.

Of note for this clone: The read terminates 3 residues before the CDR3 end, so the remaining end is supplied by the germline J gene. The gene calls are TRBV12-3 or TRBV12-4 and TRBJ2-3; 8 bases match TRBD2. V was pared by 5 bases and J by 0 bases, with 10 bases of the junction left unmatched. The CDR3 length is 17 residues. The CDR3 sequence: CASSAQLAAHSTDTQYF. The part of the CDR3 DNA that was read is TGTGCCAGCAGTGCCCAACTAGCGGCCCATAGCACAGATACG.

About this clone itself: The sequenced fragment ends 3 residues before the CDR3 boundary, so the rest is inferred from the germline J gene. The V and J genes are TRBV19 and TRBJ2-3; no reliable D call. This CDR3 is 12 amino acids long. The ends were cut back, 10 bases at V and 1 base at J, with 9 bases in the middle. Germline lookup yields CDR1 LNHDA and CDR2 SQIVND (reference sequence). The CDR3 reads CATLVGTDTQYF. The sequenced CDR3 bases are TGTGCCACCCTCGTTGGCACAGATACG.